A selection of T cell receptor beta chains follows, all from one sample in a study of T cell clonotyping in hematopoietic cell transplantation. The protocol was immunoSEQ multiplex PCR, while the TCRdb copy is restricted to in-frame clones and leaves out a portion. The sample records around 16,000 clones, around 55% being singletons. The sample in question was PBMCs, obtained 30 days after allogeneic stem cell transplant. All receptors come from a male patient in his fifties or sixties who had an allogeneic stem cell transplant from an unrelated donor, so T cells may come from the graft donor. Some clones in this sample may be carry-over from other donors' samples. CDR3s include the opening cysteine and the closing phenylalanine or tryptophan.

TRBJ1-1 TRBV6-5 CASSTRVPWTEAFF
. TRBV30 CAWKDRASYEQYF
TRBJ1-1 TRBV7-8 CASSFYRGNTEAFF
TRBJ1-2 TRBV30 CAWSRQDGTGYTF
TRBJ1-5 TRBV6-5 CASSSRGLRQPQHF
TRBJ2-7 TRBV28 CASSLSGGTYEQYF
TRBJ1-5 TRBV11-3 CASSLASGSQPQHF
TRBJ2-2 TRBV29-1 CSVSPTRPNTGELFF
TRBJ1-2 TRBV28 CASSLVGNYGYTF
TRBJ2-5 TRBV30 CAWSVGSGEAETQYF
TRBJ2-7 TRBV7-2 CASSLEAGSPYEQYF
TRBJ2-7 TRBV11-3 CASSLGTGTLNYEQYF
TRBJ1-4 TRBV30 CAWSGQEKLFF
TRBJ2-1 TRBV9 CASSGLNNEQFF
TRBJ1-5 TRBV27 CASSLPNQPQHF
TRBJ2-1 TRBV9 CASTRRGRDSDEQFF
TRBJ2-1 TRBV4-1 CASSQGGGAYNEQFF
TRBJ1-2 TRBV4-1 CASSQPGQGLGYTF
TRBJ1-1 TRBV30 CAWRGHEGTEAFF
TRBJ2-2 TRBV7-6 CASSFETYGELFF
TRBJ2-3 TRBV7-9 CASSQPGAGADTQYF
TRBJ2-3 TRBV19 CASMGVYTSTDTQYF
TRBJ2-5 TRBV7-2 CASSVGTGQETQYF
TRBJ2-7 TRBV5-6 CASALGTGKYEQYF
TRBJ1-6 TRBV30 CAQRRDGDNSPLHF
. TRBV11-2 CASSLSGTGLAGEQYF
TRBJ2-7 TRBV5-6 CASSLNGDNSYEQYF
TRBJ1-1 TRBV6-5 CASSYSTGEVITEAFF
TRBJ2-3 TRBV30 CAWLQLGFADTQYF
TRBJ1-1 TRBV29-1 CSGGGEGTSEAFF
TRBJ1-2 TRBV2 CASSAGWNYGYTF
TRBJ2-7 TRBV11-1 CASSLGGGDYSYEQYF
TRBJ2-2 TRBV30 CAWRGQTFNTGELFF
TRBJ2-5 TRBV30 CAWSASGGALAQYF
TRBJ2-5 TRBV5-8 CASSHGTGRETQYF
TRBJ2-7 TRBV4-2 CASSATSSGIYEQYF
TRBJ2-3 TRBV4-3 CASSPEVTGGSTDTQYF
TRBJ1-2 TRBV29-1 CSVERGGYGYTF
TRBJ1-1 TRBV30 CAWSTENTEAFF
TRBJ2-7 TRBV6-5 CASSSPGEGYEQYF
TRBJ1-5 TRBV25-1 CASRQGAQPQHF
TRBJ1-2 TRBV11-1 CASSPLAGGRYGYTF
TRBJ1-1 TRBV19 CASSIDSGRGVAFF
TRBJ2-1 TRBV7-2 CASSPASWNEQFF
TRBJ2-5 TRBV5-1 CASSLPLAGQETQYF
TRBJ1-6 TRBV4-1 CASSLYHDNSPLHF
TRBJ2-4 TRBV30 CAWTRDPRNIQYF
TRBJ2-7 TRBV7-9 CASSFGVYEQYF
TRBJ2-3 TRBV5-1 CASSLVTGGGGDTQYF
TRBJ1-4 TRBV4-2 CASSQEVGHDRESEKLFF
TRBJ2-7 TRBV11-2 CASSLGASSYEQYF
TRBJ2-7 TRBV11-3 CASSLGEQYF
TRBJ2-7 TRBV9 CASSVATGDYEQYF
TRBJ2-7 TRBV5-6 CASNGAGSGGSYEQYF
TRBJ2-2 TRBV5-1 CASSLRDSGNTGELFF
TRBJ2-1 TRBV28 CASSLAVGGRGEQFF
TRBJ2-1 TRBV4-3 CASSHEFRGSNEQFF
TRBJ1-1 TRBV4-2 CASSQEARDWAEAFF
TRBJ2-5 TRBV10-3 CAISEWAGGAGEQYF
TRBJ1-2 TRBV9 CASSVGSEILYGYTF